This T cell receptor (beta chain) is drawn from a study of response to subunit inactivated influenza vaccine. TCRdb re-called the RT-PCR reads through MiXCR, storing one row per CDR3 protein. The table records 600,000 to 850,000 distinct CDR3 sequences, about 14% of them present only once. Study-wide results and caveats: Few new T cells, the authors suggested, are recruited by each seasonal influenza vaccination.

On this clonotype: Antigen specificity is unknown.

This CDR3 is 14 amino acids long. From germline, CDR1 is GTSNPN and CDR2 SVGIG (reference sequence). V gave up 0 bases and J gave up 9 bases, with 12 bases separating them. The chain has TRBV30 and TRBJ1-6, with D possibly being TRBD1 (6 bases). The sequenced sample was PBMCs from blood, obtained 14 to 15 days before vaccination. This TCR came from a man aged 45 to 65 who received an inactivated influenza vaccine. In DNA form, the CDR3 reads TGTGCCTGGAGTGTCGTGGGGGCGCTTTCACCCCTCCACTTT. Protein sequence: CAWSVVGALSPLHF.